This T cell receptor (beta chain) was obtained from a study of CD8+CD57+ T cells in acquired aplastic anemia. Looked up from germline, CDR1 is SNHLY and CDR2 is FYNNEI. This CDR3 spans 14 amino acids. The V gene end was trimmed by 7 bases and the J gene end by 3 bases; junction bases not matched to a gene: 6. An expansion of CD8+CD57+ cells by flow cytometry had been shown in patients chosen for sequencing. The TCR beta profiling, which covered VDJ combination and CDR3 sequence, was carried out using genomic DNA as the template. Via MiXCR, TCRdb re-called the reads, giving one row per CDR3 protein. This sample has about 120,000 distinct CDR3 sequences; over 55% occur once, and the top ten carry roughly 30%.

The chain recombines TRBV2 with TRBJ2-3, with TRBD1 matching over 8 bases. The source is a human donor with aplastic anemia. Sequencing was carried out using sorted CD4+, CD8+, or CD8+CD57+ T cells (not recorded which) from PBMCs. The CDR3 loop reads CASTRTGLTDTQYF. In DNA, the CDR3 is TGTGCCAGCACACGGACAGGGCTGACAGATACGCAGTATTTT. Full variable domain (remainder filled in from reference TRBV2 and TRBJ2-3): EPEVTQTPSHQVTQMGQEVILRCVPISNHLYFYWYRQILGQKVEFLVSFYNNEISEKSEIFDDQFSVERPDGSNFTLKIRSTKLEDSAMYFCASTRTGLTDTQYFGPGTRLTVL.